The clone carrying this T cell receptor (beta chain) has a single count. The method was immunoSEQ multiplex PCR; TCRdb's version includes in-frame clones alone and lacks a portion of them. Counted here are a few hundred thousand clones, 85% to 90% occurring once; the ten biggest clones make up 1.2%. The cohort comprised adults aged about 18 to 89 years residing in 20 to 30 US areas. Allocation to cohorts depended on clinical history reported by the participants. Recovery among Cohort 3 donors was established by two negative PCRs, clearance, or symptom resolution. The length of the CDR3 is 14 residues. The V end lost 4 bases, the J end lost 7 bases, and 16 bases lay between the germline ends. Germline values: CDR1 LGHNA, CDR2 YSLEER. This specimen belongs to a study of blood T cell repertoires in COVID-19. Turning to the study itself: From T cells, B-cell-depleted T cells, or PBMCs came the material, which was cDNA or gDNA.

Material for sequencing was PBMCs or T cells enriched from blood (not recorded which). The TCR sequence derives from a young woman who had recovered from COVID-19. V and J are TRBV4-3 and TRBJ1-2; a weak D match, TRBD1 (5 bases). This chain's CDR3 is CASSPKVQASGYTF. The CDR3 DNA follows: TGCGCCAGCAGCCCAAAAGTACAGGCGTCTGGCTACACCTTC.